This T cell receptor (beta chain) was recovered during a study of blood T cells in healthy people across ages. Study conclusions and caveats: Diversity figures derived from one million T cells were judged to underestimate the true value.

CDR3 length: 17 residues. Deletions cut 3 bases from V and 4 bases from J, with 19 bases between. Per germline, CDR1 LGHNA and CDR2 YSLEER. Regarding this clonotype: The antigen is undetermined.

Through a sample-barcoded 5' primer and a J-beta primer mix, a second PCR was run for about 7 to 12 cycles. TCRdb redid the calling of the 5' RACE reads with MiXCR, one entry per CDR3 protein. The sample has 790,000 or so distinct CDR3 sequences; roughly 50% are singletons. Source material: blood. This clonotype originated in a man aged 35 to 55 in good health. The chain couples TRBV4-3 to TRBJ2-1; tentatively, D is TRBD1 or TRBD2 (6 bases each). The CDR3 region has the DNA TGCGCCAGCAGCCAGCTAGGGGGTGGCGGGGTTTACAATGAGCAGTTCTTC. Encoded protein: CASSQLGGGGVYNEQFF.